The 17 T cell receptor beta chains below all came from one sample that was sequenced in a study of T cell repertoires in cytomegalovirus infection. TCRdb itself ran the reads through MiXCR, one entry per CDR3 protein. The sample has 80,000 or so distinct CDR3 sequences, more than 20% seen once. Antigens of these TCRs are unknown. Material: CD8+ T cells from cultured PBMCs, obtained from culture after CMV antigen stimulation. Every receptor here comes from a human donor in good health (CMV status not recorded). Some clones in this sample may be carry-over from other donors' samples.

This clonotype was found a few times. The V gene is TRBV19, the J gene TRBJ2-2; the D gene is possibly TRBD2 (6 bases). The CDR3 has 16 amino acids. CDR1 is LNHDA and CDR2 is SQIVND in the germline V gene (reference sequence). The V end lost 0 bases, the J end lost 1 base, and 9 bases lay between the germline ends. CDR3 loop: CASSIERGLNTGELFF. The DNA of the CDR3 is TGTGCCAGTAGTATAGAGCGGGGCCTGAACACCGGGGAGCTGTTTTTT.

The chain employs TRBV11-3 and TRBJ2-7; D may be TRBD1 (5 bases). This CDR3 is built from 16 residues. The germline CDR1 and CDR2 sequences are SGHNT and YENEEA. Trimming cost V 0 bases and J 2 bases, with 14 bases left between them. The CDR3 nucleotides are TGTGCCAGCAGCTTAGATCGGCAGGGTCTTACCTACGAGCAGTACTTC. It codes for CASSLDRQGLTYEQYF.

The chain couples TRBV24-1 to TRBJ2-3; D is uncertain. The CDR3 is 13 residues long. The V end was cut by 4 bases, the J end by 2 bases, with 6 bases between. Germline CDR1 is KGHDR and CDR2 is SFDVKD. In nucleotides, the CDR3 is TGTGCCACCAGTGACCTTTCCACAGATACGCAGTATTTT. It translates to CATSDLSTDTQYF.

This chain uses TRBV9 with TRBJ2-2; tentatively, D is TRBD1 or TRBD2 (5 bases each). Per germline, CDR1 SGDLS and CDR2 YYNGEE. The length of the CDR3 is 16 residues. The V and J ends lost 3 bases and 4 bases respectively, with 16 bases between them. Here the CDR3 reads CASSAAMGVTTGELFF. The CDR3 coding sequence is TGTGCCAGCAGCGCCGCCATGGGGGTGACCACCGGGGAGCTGTTTTTT. Complete variable domain (other parts from reference TRBV9 and TRBJ2-2): DSGVTQTPKHLITATGQRVTLRCSPRSGDLSVYWYQQSLDQGLQFLIQYYNGEERAKGNILERFSAQQFPDLHSELNLSSLELGDSALYFCASSAAMGVTTGELFFGEGSRLTVL.

This clonotype was recorded at least ten times. The V and J genes are TRBV20-1 and TRBJ1-5; D is possibly TRBD1 (5 bases). This CDR3 spans 13 amino acids. Germline V gene sequence: CDR1 DFQATT, CDR2 SNEGSKA (reference sequence). Trimming cost V 3 bases and J 7 bases, with 13 bases left between them. The CDR3 is CSARGQGLQPQHF. The DNA of the CDR3 is TGCAGTGCTAGGGGGCAGGGCCTCCAGCCCCAGCATTTT.

The sample holds many counts of this clonotype. The V gene is TRBV6-2 or TRBV6-3, the J gene TRBJ1-1; D gene ambiguous. Germline-derived CDR1 and CDR2 are MNHEY and SVGEGT. With 4 bases removed from V and 0 bases from J, the gap between germline ends came to 15 bases. This CDR3 comprises 16 residues. DNA for the CDR3: TGTGCCAGCAGTTCCGGCGCTTCCGACTTGAACACTGAAGCTTTCTTT. As protein: CASSSGASDLNTEAFF.

This clonotype appeared a few times. V and J are TRBV5-5 and TRBJ2-1, with 10 bases that match TRBD2. The CDR3 sequence is 16 residues long. V shed 1 base, J shed 4 bases, and the junction held 5 bases outside the gene matches. The germline V gene has CDR1 SGHKS and CDR2 YYEKEE (reference sequence). The CDR3 loop reads CASSLTERGGYNEQFF. CDR3 nucleotides: TGTGCCAGCAGCTTGACCGAGCGGGGGGGGTACAATGAGCAGTTCTTC.

This clonotype was seen at least ten times. The rearrangement joins TRBV7-2 to TRBJ2-1, with 13 bases fitting TRBD2. The junction had 8 bases not matched to a gene; V was cut back by 5 bases and J by 7 bases. CDR1 and CDR2 (germline): SGHTA, FQGNSA. The CDR3 consists of 16 residues. The CDR3 reads CASSTVGLAGQNEQFF. CDR3 sequence (DNA): TGTGCCAGCAGCACAGTGGGACTAGCGGGACAAAATGAGCAGTTCTTC.

The chain carries TRBV5-1 and TRBJ1-1; D may be TRBD1 (6 bases). The V gene's germline CDR1 is SGHRS and CDR2 YFSETQ. This CDR3 is built from 17 residues. Trimming shortened V by 5 bases and J by 4 bases, and 24 bases separated the two germline ends. The CDR3 DNA reads as TGCGCCAGCAGGTGGGGAAAGGGGGGGCTCGCTGGCACTGAAGCTTTCTTT. Translated: CASRWGKGGLAGTEAFF.

The rearrangement uses TRBV4-3 and TRBJ2-2, with D possibly called TRBD1 or TRBD2 (5 bases each). The germline V and J ends were trimmed by 2 bases and 7 bases, with 20 bases remaining between them. The germline gives CDR1 LGHNA, CDR2 YSLEER. This CDR3 has 17 amino acids. CDR3 in DNA: TGCGCCAGCAGCCAAACCAGAGGGGCCTTGACGGTCGGGGAGCTGTTTTTT. Its translation is CASSQTRGALTVGELFF.

There are many counts of this clonotype. The V call is TRBV12-3 or TRBV12-4, the J call TRBJ1-1; tentative D call: TRBD1 (5 bases). This CDR3 comprises 14 residues. V dropped 1 base and J dropped 1 base, with 7 bases sitting between them. CDR3 nucleotide sequence: TGTGCCAGCAGTTTAGGGGGCCCGAACACTGAAGCTTTCTTT. Encoded protein: CASSLGGPNTEAFF.

The genes are TRBV2 and TRBJ1-2; possible D gene TRBD1, 5 bases. Germline CDR1 reads SNHLY; CDR2 reads FYNNEI. The V end lost 8 bases, the J end lost 4 bases, and 14 bases lay between the germline ends. This CDR3 is 13 amino acids long. The CDR3 reads CASVVGPAYGYTF. In nucleotides, the CDR3 is TGTGCCAGCGTGGTGGGGCCCGCCTATGGCTACACCTTC.

CDR3 in DNA: TGTGCCAGCAGCCCTAGGGACAGTGGACCCACTGTTGCTTTCTTT. It specifies CASSPRDSGPTVAFF. The V call is TRBV7-2, the J call TRBJ1-1, with 7 bases that match TRBD1. CDR1 is SGHTA, CDR2 FQGNSA, per germline. The V and J ends lost 5 bases and 11 bases, in that order; junction bases with no gene match: 17. The CDR3 is 15 amino acids.

The J gene is TRBJ2-7, the V gene TRBV11-2; 9 nucleotides match TRBD2. The CDR3 loop spans 16 amino acids. Germline values: CDR1 SGHAT, CDR2 FQNNGV. Trimming removed 0 bases from V and 2 bases from J; junction bases left unmatched: 5. DNA of the CDR3: TGTGCCAGCAGCTTAGATCGGGCGGGAGGGACCTACGAGCAGTACTTC. Translating it yields CASSLDRAGGTYEQYF.

This clonotype came up a few times. V gene TRBV7-8 combines with J gene TRBJ1-2; D gene ambiguous. V lost 0 bases to trimming and J lost 3 bases, with 17 bases between them. The CDR3 is made up of 17 amino acids. Germline-derived CDR1 and CDR2 are SGHVS and FQNEAQ. The CDR3 bases are TGTGCCAGCAGCTTAGCGAGAGTCCTCGGAGGTGACTATGGCTACACCTTC. Protein product: CASSLARVLGGDYGYTF.

The genes are TRBV5-6 and TRBJ2-2, with TRBD2 matching over 7 bases. The CDR3 has 16 residues. Germline V CDR1 and CDR2: SGHDT, YYEEEE. Trimming at V came to 3 bases and at J to 0 bases, leaving 5 bases not matched to a gene. CDR3 loop: CASSYTGTTNTGELFF. For the CDR3, the DNA is TGTGCCAGCAGCTACACCGGGACTACGAACACCGGGGAGCTGTTTTTT.

The chain carries TRBV14 and TRBJ2-5; 8 bases are a match to TRBD2. CDR1 is SGHDN and CDR2 is FVKESK in the germline V gene. The CDR3 runs to 17 residues. The junction had 8 bases not matched to a gene; V was cut back by 0 bases and J by 2 bases. CDR3 DNA: TGTGCCAGCAGCCAAGATACAGTAGAGCGGGAGCAAGAGACCCAGTACTTC. Encoded protein: CASSQDTVEREQETQYF.